One sample yielded the 28 T cell receptor beta chains listed below, sequenced in a study of cytomegalovirus exposure and HLA in healthy donors. 13 Jbeta primers and 60 Vbeta primers were used for the PCR. Assay: immunoSEQ multiplex PCR; the TCRdb copy retains only in-frame clones and omits some. The ten top clones account for around 1.5%, within a sample of more than 100,000 clones. Sequencing was performed on PBMCs. The source is a woman between 35 and 50 years old in good health and CMV-seronegative.

The chain uses TRBV7-3 and TRBJ2-1; 10 bases align to TRBD2. V shed 3 bases, J shed 8 bases, and the junction held 7 bases outside the gene matches. The CDR3 sequence is 15 residues long. Germline V gives CDR1 SGHTA, CDR2 FQGTGA. The CDR3 coding sequence is TGTGCCAGCAGCTTTCTAGCGGGGGCATTCGATGAGCAGTTCTTC. This codes for CASSFLAGAFDEQFF. Full variable domain (outside the CDR3, taken from reference TRBV7-3 and TRBJ2-1): GAGVSQTPSNKVTEKGKYVELRCDPISGHTALYWYRQSLGQGPEFLIYFQGTGAADDSGLPNDRFFAVRPEGSVSTLKIQRTERGDSAVYLCASSFLAGAFDEQFFGPGTRLTVL.

V is TRBV6-4 and J is TRBJ1-1; D is perhaps TRBD1 (6 bases). This CDR3 contains 14 residues. The V end lost 2 bases, the J end lost 5 bases, and 12 bases lay between the germline ends. CDR1 is MRHNA, CDR2 SNTAGT, per germline. CDR3 loop: CASSDPPGDTEAFF. The DNA for the CDR3 is TGTGCCAGCAGTGACCCGCCAGGGGATACTGAAGCTTTCTTT.

V usage is TRBV4-3 and J usage is TRBJ1-5, with TRBD1 as a possible D gene (5 bases). V was shortened by 4 bases and J by 7 bases, with 11 bases between the two germline ends. The CDR3 is 13 residues long. Germline values: CDR1 LGHNA, CDR2 YSLEER. The CDR3 loop reads CASSPYGGQPQHF. CDR3 coding DNA: TGCGCCAGCAGCCCGTACGGGGGACAGCCCCAGCATTTT.

This chain uses TRBV6-4 with TRBJ2-3; tentative D call: TRBD2 (6 bases). Germline CDR1 and CDR2: MRHNA and SNTAGT. The CDR3 extends over 15 amino acids. Deletions cut 4 bases from V and 4 bases from J, with 15 bases between. CDR3 nucleotide sequence: TGTGCCAGCAGTGCGGGACCACTAGCTGCAGATACGCAGTATTTT. Protein product: CASSAGPLAADTQYF.

CDR3 loop: CASSFDSGGAVFGYEQYV. CDR3 sequence (DNA): TGTGCCAGCAGTTTCGATAGCGGGGGGGCCGTATTTGGCTACGAGCAGTACGTC. This chain links TRBV28 with TRBJ2-7, with 11 nucleotides matching TRBD2. V lost 3 bases, J lost 3 bases, and 13 bases stayed unmatched. CDR1 is MDHEN and CDR2 is SYDVKM in the germline V gene. This CDR3 comprises 18 residues.

The chain recombines TRBV5-4 with TRBJ2-2, with TRBD2 matching 12 bases. Germline V gene lookup returns CDR1 SGHNT and CDR2 YYREEE (reference sequence). V lost 4 bases to trimming and J lost 5 bases; unmatched junction nucleotides: 6. The CDR3 has 16 amino acids. Here the CDR3 reads CASSRTSGTSTGELFF. The CDR3, as DNA: TGTGCCAGCAGCCGGACTAGCGGGACCTCAACCGGGGAGCTGTTTTTT.

The chain combines TRBV29-1 with TRBJ1-3; tentatively, D is TRBD1 (5 bases). V lost 4 bases to trimming and J lost 1 base, with 14 bases between them. Germline-derived CDR1 and CDR2 are SQVTM and ANQGSEA. The CDR3 consists of 15 residues. Written as DNA, the CDR3 is TGCAGCGTTGCTGGAGGGGTCTATTCTGGAAACACCATATATTTT. This sequence encodes CSVAGGVYSGNTIYF.

The chain employs TRBV6-1 and TRBJ2-1; the match to TRBD2 covers 12 bases. Losses at the gene ends were 5 bases for V and 6 bases for J; bases not matched to a gene: 5. The V gene's germline CDR1 is MNHNS and CDR2 SASEGT. This CDR3 is 15 amino acids long. CDR3 protein: CASSLLAGGFNEQFF. In DNA form, the CDR3 reads TGTGCCAGCAGTCTACTAGCGGGGGGTTTCAATGAGCAGTTCTTC.

V is TRBV19 and J is TRBJ1-1, with D perhaps TRBD1 (6 bases). Germline lookup yields CDR1 LNHDA and CDR2 SQIVND (reference sequence). V gave up 6 bases and J gave up 1 base, with 12 bases separating them. This CDR3 is 14 amino acids long. CDR3 bases: TGTGCCAGTAGGGGAATGACAGGGAACACTGAAGCTTTCTTT. Its translation is CASRGMTGNTEAFF.

The chain recombines TRBV6-5 with TRBJ1-1; TRBD1 matches 9 bases. The CDR3 runs 15 residues. V was clipped by 8 bases and J by 1 base; unmatched bases: 8. Germline CDR1 and CDR2: MNHEY and SVGAGI. Written as DNA, the CDR3 is TGTGCCAGCTTTCAGGGGGGACAGGGGAACACTGAAGCTTTCTTT. Encoded protein: CASFQGGQGNTEAFF.

The chain combines TRBV28 with TRBJ1-4; 10 nucleotides align to TRBD1. Germline trimming cut 5 bases from V and 5 bases from J; bases unmatched to any gene: 2. This CDR3 contains 14 residues. The germline V gene has CDR1 MDHEN and CDR2 SYDVKM. CDR3 loop: CASSRQGANEKLFF. The CDR3, as DNA: TGTGCCAGCAGTCGACAGGGGGCGAATGAAAAACTGTTTTTT.

J is TRBJ1-6 and V is TRBV5-6; 8 bases align to TRBD1. The germline CDR1 and CDR2 sequences are SGHDT and YYEEEE. J was trimmed by 5 bases and V by 0 bases; bases with no gene match: 4. This CDR3 is 16 amino acids long. CDR3 DNA: TGTGCCAGCAGCTTGGGGACAGGGAAGAATAATTCACCCCTCCACTTT. The encoded protein is CASSLGTGKNNSPLHF.

This chain connects TRBV20-1 to TRBJ2-7, with unresolved D. V lost 6 bases, J lost 4 bases, and 10 bases lay in between. Germline CDR1 and CDR2: DFQATT and SNEGSKA (reference sequence). The CDR3 runs 11 residues. The CDR3 DNA reads as TGCAGTGCGTTCCCAGGATACGAGCAGTACTTC. It yields the protein CSAFPGYEQYF.

The V call is TRBV28, the J call TRBJ1-3, with 7 bases matching TRBD1. Germline V gives CDR1 MDHEN, CDR2 SYDVKM. The CDR3 covers 13 residues. V gave up 8 bases and J gave up 4 bases; unmatched junction bases: 5. In DNA, the CDR3 is TGTGCCAGCCAGGGGACAGTAGGAAACACCATATATTTT. This encodes CASQGTVGNTIYF.

This chain connects TRBV11-3 to TRBJ2-7; 11 positions match TRBD2. The length of the CDR3 is 15 residues. The ends lost 5 bases at V and 3 bases at J; junction bases unmatched: 6. Germline CDR1 SGHNT, CDR2 YENEEA. The CDR3 bases are TGTGCCAGCAGCAGGGGACTAGCGGAGAACTACGAGCAGTACTTC. Protein: CASSRGLAENYEQYF. Combining the CDR3 with reference TRBV11-3 and TRBJ2-7 gives the whole variable domain EAGVVQSPRYKIIEKKQPVAFWCNPISGHNTLYWYLQNLGQGPELLIRYENEEAVDDSQLPKDRFSAERLKGVDSTLKIQPAELGDSAVYLCASSRGLAENYEQYFGPGTRLTVT.

The rearrangement joins TRBV9 to TRBJ2-3, with 7 positions matching TRBD1. The CDR3 length is 18 residues. Trimming took 3 bases from V and 0 from J; bases not matched to a gene: 13. CDR1 and CDR2 (germline): SGDLS, YYNGEE. The CDR3 is CASSAGIRGGLSTDTQYF. The CDR3 DNA follows: TGTGCCAGCAGCGCAGGTATTAGAGGGGGCCTTAGCACAGATACGCAGTATTTT.

This chain uses TRBV19 with TRBJ1-1; D is unclear. With 6 bases removed from V and 0 bases from J, the gap between germline ends came to 11 bases. This CDR3 comprises 14 residues. In germline, CDR1 is LNHDA, CDR2 SQIVND (reference sequence). The CDR3 sequence: CASSNRLMNTEAFF. CDR3 in DNA: TGTGCCAGTAGCAATAGACTTATGAACACTGAAGCTTTCTTT.

As regards this clone: Germline is not matched at one junction end, which may reflect a read error. The identical CDR3 is also encoded by other nucleotide sequences in the sample. V usage is TRBV6-5 and J usage is TRBJ2-7; D is possibly TRBD1 (5 bases). CDR3 length: 15 residues. Per germline, CDR1 MNHEY and CDR2 SVGAGI. The CDR3, as DNA: TGTGCCAGCAGTTACGGTCCCAGGGTCCCCTACGAGCAGTACTTT. Translated: CASSYGPRVPYEQYF.

This sequence joins TRBV11-2 and TRBJ2-7; possibly TRBD1 for D (6 bases). The CDR3 extends over 14 amino acids. V was clipped by 5 bases and J by 4 bases, with 15 bases between them. The V gene's germline CDR1 is SGHAT and CDR2 FQNNGV. CDR3 region: CASSVGRQVYEQYF. In DNA, the CDR3 is TGTGCCAGCAGCGTCGGAAGACAGGTATACGAGCAGTACTTC.

The J gene is TRBJ2-5, the V gene TRBV7-3; possible D gene TRBD2, 6 bases. The CDR3 spans 15 residues. Germline V gene sequence: CDR1 SGHTA, CDR2 FQGTGA. The V gene lost 5 bases and the J gene lost 4 bases, with 17 bases spanning the gap. CDR3 DNA sequence: TGTGCCAGCAGCCCCGGGACTGCCTTAGGAGAGACCCAGTACTTC. Amino acid sequence: CASSPGTALGETQYF.

The V and J genes are TRBV23-1 and TRBJ1-5, with 9 bases aligning to TRBD1. Being an ORF, TRBV23-1 has a function that is uncertain. The CDR3 covers 14 residues. The V segment lost 11 bases and the J segment 5 bases; nucleotides outside the gene matches: 10. CDR3 nucleotides: TGCGCCCGAGAGAAGGGACAGGGCCATCAGCCCCAGCATTTT. This gives the protein CAREKGQGHQPQHF.

The chain combines TRBV7-8 with TRBJ1-3; D is possibly TRBD1 (6 bases). The ends were cut back, 1 base at V and 5 bases at J, with 18 bases in the middle. Germline values: CDR1 SGHVS, CDR2 FQNEAQ. The CDR3 totals 17 residues. CDR3 sequence reads: CASSLGTGKFSRNTIYF. The CDR3 nucleotides are TGTGCCAGCAGCTTAGGAACAGGGAAATTTAGTAGAAACACCATATATTTT. Based on the CDR3 plus reference TRBV7-8 and TRBJ1-3, the full variable domain is GAGVSQSPRYKVAKRGQDVALRCDPISGHVSLFWYQQALGQGPEFLTYFQNEAQLDKSGLPSDRFFAERPEGSVSTLKIQRTQQEDSAVYLCASSLGTGKFSRNTIYFGEGSWLTVV.

The chain combines TRBV2 with TRBJ1-2, with 9 positions matching TRBD1. The germline gives CDR1 SNHLY, CDR2 FYNNEI. J was trimmed by 4 bases and V by 4 bases; bases with no gene match: 13. The CDR3 is made up of 17 amino acids. The CDR3 bases are TGTGCCAGCAGTGCGCCGGGACAGGGTACGTCAGGCTATGGCTACACCTTC. Protein product: CASSAPGQGTSGYGYTF. Combining the CDR3 with reference TRBV2 and TRBJ1-2 gives the whole variable domain EPEVTQTPSHQVTQMGQEVILRCVPISNHLYFYWYRQILGQKVEFLVSFYNNEISEKSEIFDDQFSVERPDGSNFTLKIRSTKLEDSAMYFCASSAPGQGTSGYGYTFGSGTRLTVV.

The rearrangement uses TRBV10-3 and TRBJ1-3; 10 nucleotides match TRBD1. The CDR3 totals 13 residues. CDR1 is ENHRY and CDR2 is SYGVKD in the germline V gene. The V and J ends lost 5 bases and 7 bases, in that order; junction bases with no gene match: 2. In nucleotides, the CDR3 is TGTGCCATCAGTTCGGGACAGGGGAACACCATATATTTT. It yields the protein CAISSGQGNTIYF.

V gene TRBV13 combines with J gene TRBJ1-1; D remains ambiguous. Germline-derived CDR1 and CDR2 are PRHDT and FYEKMQ (reference sequence). The V and J ends lost 1 base and 7 bases respectively, with 13 bases between them. The CDR3 runs 14 residues. In DNA form, the CDR3 reads TGTGCCAGCAGCTTAGCCCTTTCAACTTATGAAGCTTTCTTT. As protein: CASSLALSTYEAFF. The full variable domain, completed using reference TRBV13 and TRBJ1-1, is AAGVIQSPRHLIKEKRETATLKCYPIPRHDTVYWYQQGPGQDPQFLISFYEKMQSDKGSIPDRFSAQQFSDYHSELNMSSLELGDSALYFCASSLALSTYEAFFGQGTRLTVV.

The genes are TRBV7-8 and TRBJ2-7; D unresolved. The CDR3 is made up of 16 amino acids. With 1 base removed from V and 0 bases from J, the gap between germline ends came to 13 bases. The V gene's germline CDR1 is SGHVS and CDR2 FQNEAQ. CDR3 sequence (DNA): TGTGCCAGCAGCTTAGGTTCAGGTGTAAGCTCCTACGAGCAGTACGTC. Residues: CASSLGSGVSSYEQYV.

The chain couples TRBV19 to TRBJ2-2; D possibly corresponds to TRBD1 (5 bases). This CDR3 is built from 15 residues. The ends were cut back, 5 bases at V and 4 bases at J, with 14 bases in the middle. The germline V gene has CDR1 LNHDA and CDR2 SQIVND (reference sequence). The CDR3 DNA reads TGTGCCAGTAGTTGGCAGGGTGTAGGCACCGGGGAGCTGTTTTTT. Its protein is CASSWQGVGTGELFF.

The chain uses TRBV6-1 and TRBJ1-5, with D possibly being TRBD1 (6 bases). Germline assignment: CDR1 MNHNS and CDR2 SASEGT. CDR3 size: 16 residues. V lost 3 bases, J lost 7 bases, and 19 bases lay in between. The CDR3 is CASSEKMGRGAQPQHF. CDR3 in DNA: TGTGCCAGCAGTGAGAAGATGGGTCGGGGGGCCCAGCCCCAGCATTTT.